A single sample is the source of the 5 T cell receptor beta chains below, sequenced in a study of control samples from healthy donors and cancer patients. TCRdb keeps only in-frame clones here, not all; method: immunoSEQ multiplex PCR. The repertoire includes about 89,000 clones, more than 70% of them detected once, and approximately 2.1% sits in the top ten. The source material was blood. The receptors shown here come from a middle-aged woman in good health.

This chain joins TRBV25-1 and TRBJ2-7; D unresolved. Germline V gene lookup returns CDR1 MGHDK and CDR2 SYGVNS. This CDR3 spans 11 amino acids. V was clipped by 5 bases and J by 1 base, with 3 bases between them. The CDR3 bases are TGTGCCAGCAGTCCGTCCTACGAGCAGTACTTC. It yields the protein CASSPSYEQYF.

This chain connects TRBV24-1 to TRBJ2-5, with D possibly matching TRBD2 (6 bases). CDR3 length: 16 amino acids. Germline CDR1 and CDR2: KGHDR and SFDVKD. V gave up 4 bases and J gave up 5 bases, with 19 bases separating them. The CDR3 DNA is TGTGCCACCAGTGACCCCGGTGGCAGGGCGGGGGAGACCCAGTACTTC. Translated: CATSDPGGRAGETQYF.

V is TRBV7-8 and J is TRBJ2-7; maybe TRBD1 (5 bases). Germline V gene lookup returns CDR1 SGHVS and CDR2 FQNEAQ. The CDR3 totals 15 residues. V was trimmed by 5 bases and J by 1 base, leaving 15 bases between them. The CDR3, as DNA: TGTGCCAGCAGCCCCTATCAGACAGATTCCTACGAGCAGTACTTC. Translation gives CASSPYQTDSYEQYF. Complete variable domain (other parts from reference TRBV7-8 and TRBJ2-7): GAGVSQSPRYKVAKRGQDVALRCDPISGHVSLFWYQQALGQGPEFLTYFQNEAQLDKSGLPSDRFFAERPEGSVSTLKIQRTQQEDSAVYLCASSPYQTDSYEQYFGPGTRLTVT.

V and J are TRBV4-2 and TRBJ2-7, with D perhaps matching TRBD1 (6 bases). From germline, CDR1 is LGHNA and CDR2 YNFKEQ. The CDR3 runs to 17 residues. Between the trimmed V and J ends, which lost 3 bases and 2 bases, there was a span of 20 bases. The CDR3 reads CASSQDTTGTIAYEQYF. CDR3 DNA: TGTGCCAGCAGCCAGGATACCACCGGGACAATTGCCTACGAGCAGTACTTC.

The CDR3 DNA sequence: TGTGCCAGCAGCTCTGAAGGGGCCAACGTCCTGACTTTC. Protein sequence: CASSSEGANVLTF. V and J are TRBV13 and TRBJ2-6; D gene ambiguous. With 4 bases removed from V and 4 bases from J, the gap between germline ends came to 5 bases. The V gene's germline CDR1 is PRHDT and CDR2 FYEKMQ (reference sequence). This CDR3 is 13 amino acids long.